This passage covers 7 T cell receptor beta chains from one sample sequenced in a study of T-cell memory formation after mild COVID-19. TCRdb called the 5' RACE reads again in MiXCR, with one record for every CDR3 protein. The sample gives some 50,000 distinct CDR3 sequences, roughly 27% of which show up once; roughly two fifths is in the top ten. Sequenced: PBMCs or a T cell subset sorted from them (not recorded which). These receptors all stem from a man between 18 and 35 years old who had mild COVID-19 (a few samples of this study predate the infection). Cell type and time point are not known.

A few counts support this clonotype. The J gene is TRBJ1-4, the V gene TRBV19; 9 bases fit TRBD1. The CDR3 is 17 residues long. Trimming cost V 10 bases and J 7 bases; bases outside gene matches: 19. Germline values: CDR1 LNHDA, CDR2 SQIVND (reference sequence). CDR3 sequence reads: CANALPVTGQGIEKLFF. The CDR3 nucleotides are TGTGCCAACGCTCTCCCGGTTACGGGACAGGGAATTGAAAAACTGTTTTTT.

The CDR3 coding sequence is TGTGCCAGCAGTGAAGCGCTTTTCAATGAGCAGTTCTTC. Residues: CASSEALFNEQFF. The chain has TRBV2 and TRBJ2-1; D gene uncertain. The length of the CDR3 is 13 residues. Trimming took 0 bases from V and 6 from J, leaving 6 bases between them. Germline-derived CDR1 and CDR2 are SNHLY and FYNNEI.

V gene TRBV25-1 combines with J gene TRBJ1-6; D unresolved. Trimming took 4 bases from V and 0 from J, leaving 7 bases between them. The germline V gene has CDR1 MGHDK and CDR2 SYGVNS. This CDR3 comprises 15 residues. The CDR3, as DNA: TGTGCCAGCAGTGGAACAAGCTCCTATAATTCACCCCTCCACTTT. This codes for CASSGTSSYNSPLHF.

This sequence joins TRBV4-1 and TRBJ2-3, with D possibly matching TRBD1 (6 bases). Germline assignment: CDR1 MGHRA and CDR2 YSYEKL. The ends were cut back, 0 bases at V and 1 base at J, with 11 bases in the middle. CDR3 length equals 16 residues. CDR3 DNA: TGCGCCAGCAGCCAAGAGGCGCACAGGGGCACAGATACGCAGTATTTT. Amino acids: CASSQEAHRGTDTQYF.

The CDR3 DNA sequence: TGTGCCAGCAGCCCCCGATTGGGGGGTATGAACACTGAAGCTTTCTTT. Amino acids: CASSPRLGGMNTEAFF. The chain uses TRBV7-9 and TRBJ1-1, with D possibly being TRBD1 (5 bases). This CDR3 contains 16 residues. V was pared by 5 bases and J by 0 bases, with 16 bases between. Germline V CDR1 and CDR2: SEHNR, FQNEAQ (reference sequence).

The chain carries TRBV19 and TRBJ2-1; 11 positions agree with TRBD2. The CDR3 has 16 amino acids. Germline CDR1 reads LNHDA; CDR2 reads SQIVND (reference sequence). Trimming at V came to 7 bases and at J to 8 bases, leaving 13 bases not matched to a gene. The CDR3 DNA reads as TGTGCCAGTACCCTAAGGGATAGCGGGGGGGCCCATGAGCAGTTCTTC. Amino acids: CASTLRDSGGAHEQFF. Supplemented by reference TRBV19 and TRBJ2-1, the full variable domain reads DGGITQSPKYLFRKEGQNVTLSCEQNLNHDAMYWYRQDPGQGLRLIYYSQIVNDFQKGDIAEGYSVSREKKESFPLTVTSAQKNPTAFYLCASTLRDSGGAHEQFFGPGTRLTVL.

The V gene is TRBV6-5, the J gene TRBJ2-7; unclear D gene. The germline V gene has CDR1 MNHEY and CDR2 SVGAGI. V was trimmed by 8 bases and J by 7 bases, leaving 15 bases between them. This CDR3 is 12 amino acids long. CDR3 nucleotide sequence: TGTGCCAGCGGTGCCCAGGAGTTGGAGCAGTACTTC. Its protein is CASGAQELEQYF.